The entry that follows covers one T cell receptor (beta chain) sequence. Its antigen is undetermined. This sample stems from a study of T cell responses to AZD1222 COVID-19 vaccine. General study findings and limits: Dominant CD4 TCR responses targeted spike regions 160-218 and 743-854.

Only in-frame clones appear in the TCRdb table, and some are missing; sequencing was by immunoSEQ multiplex PCR. In the table there are approximately 110,000 clones, 88% of which are singletons. Germline assignment: CDR1 SGHTA and CDR2 FQGNSA. Trimming removed 5 bases from V and 6 bases from J; junction bases left unmatched: 7. There are 14 residues in the CDR3. Sequences were derived from peripheral blood, sampled on day 0 of MenACWY control vaccination. The V gene is TRBV7-2, the J gene TRBJ2-1; TRBD1 matches 7 bases. The origin of this receptor is an adult in good health. The CDR3 loop reads CASSPWDSSNEQFF. Written as DNA, the CDR3 is TGTGCCAGCAGCCCGTGGGACAGCTCCAATGAGCAGTTCTTC.